The source of this T cell receptor (beta chain) is a study of T cell repertoires in cytomegalovirus infection. Each CDR3 protein is one row after TCRdb ran MiXCR on the reads. The table lists approximately 120,000 distinct CDR3 sequences, around 30% of them singletons. There are a few counts of this clonotype. Its antigen is undetermined. The length of the CDR3 is 15 residues. The V segment lost 3 bases and the J segment 3 bases; nucleotides outside the gene matches: 4. Germline CDR1 MNHEY, CDR2 SVGEGT. The sequence was obtained from a human donor in good health (CMV status not recorded). Some clones in this sample may be carry-over from other donors' samples. The material sequenced was CD8+ T cells from cultured PBMCs, taken from culture after CMV antigen stimulation. This sequence joins TRBV6-2 or TRBV6-3 and TRBJ2-3; 9 bases agree with TRBD2. This CDR3 is CASSYTSGQTDTQYF. The CDR3 DNA is TGTGCCAGCAGTTATACTAGCGGGCAAACAGATACGCAGTATTTT.